The T cell receptor beta chain under discussion was sequenced for a study of T cell responses to AZD1222 COVID-19 vaccine. This CDR3 region has 11 residues. V lost 4 bases to trimming and J lost 2 bases, with 3 bases between them. Per the germline V gene, CDR1 is MNHEY and CDR2 is SVGAGI. Study-level points and caveats: Reportedly, nearly half of unique spike TCRs recognized epitopes outside B.1.351/B.1.1.7 mutations. When two AZD1222 doses had been given, Spike-specific TCR breadth and depth rose.

Sequencing was performed with immunoSEQ multiplex PCR; in TCRdb, only in-frame clones are kept and a portion is missing. The sample includes some 160,000 clones, more than 85% seen only once; the top ten take around 4%. As to this clone: Its antigen is currently unknown.

This TCR came from an adult in good health. The J gene is TRBJ2-7, the V gene TRBV6-5; D uncertain. The sample consisted of peripheral blood, taken on day 0 of AZD1222 vaccination. The CDR3: CASSSAYEQYF. The DNA of the CDR3 is TGTGCCAGCAGTTCTGCCTACGAGCAGTACTTC.